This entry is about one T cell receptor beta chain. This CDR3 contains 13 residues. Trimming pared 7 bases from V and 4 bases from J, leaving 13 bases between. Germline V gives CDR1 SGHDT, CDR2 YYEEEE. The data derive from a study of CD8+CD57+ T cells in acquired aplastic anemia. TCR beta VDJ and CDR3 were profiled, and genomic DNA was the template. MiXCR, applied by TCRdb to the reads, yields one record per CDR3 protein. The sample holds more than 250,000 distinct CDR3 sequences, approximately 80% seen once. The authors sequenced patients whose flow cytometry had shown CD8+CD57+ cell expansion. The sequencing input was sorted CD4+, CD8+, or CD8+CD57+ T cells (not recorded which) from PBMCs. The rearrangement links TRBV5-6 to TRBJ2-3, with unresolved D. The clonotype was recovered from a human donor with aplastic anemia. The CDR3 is CASGAADSDTQYF. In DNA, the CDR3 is TGTGCCAGCGGCGCGGCAGATTCAGATACGCAGTATTTT.